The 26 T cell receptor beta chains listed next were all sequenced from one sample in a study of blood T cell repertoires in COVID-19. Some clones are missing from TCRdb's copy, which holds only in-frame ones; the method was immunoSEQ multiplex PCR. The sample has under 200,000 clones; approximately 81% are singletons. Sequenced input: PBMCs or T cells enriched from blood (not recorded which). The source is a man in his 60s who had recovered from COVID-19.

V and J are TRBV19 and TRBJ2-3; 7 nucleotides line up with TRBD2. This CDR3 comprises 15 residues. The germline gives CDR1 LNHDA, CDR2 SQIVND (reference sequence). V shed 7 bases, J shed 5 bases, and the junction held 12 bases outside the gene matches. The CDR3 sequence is CASTIGRIAGDTQYF. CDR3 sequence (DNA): TGTGCCAGTACCATTGGGAGGATAGCGGGAGATACGCAGTATTTT.

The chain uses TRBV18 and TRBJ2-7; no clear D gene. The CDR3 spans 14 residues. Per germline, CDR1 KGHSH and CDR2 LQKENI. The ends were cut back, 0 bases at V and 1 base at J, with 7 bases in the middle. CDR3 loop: CASSPPGQSYEQYF. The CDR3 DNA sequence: TGTGCCAGCTCACCACCGGGCCAGTCCTACGAGCAGTACTTC.

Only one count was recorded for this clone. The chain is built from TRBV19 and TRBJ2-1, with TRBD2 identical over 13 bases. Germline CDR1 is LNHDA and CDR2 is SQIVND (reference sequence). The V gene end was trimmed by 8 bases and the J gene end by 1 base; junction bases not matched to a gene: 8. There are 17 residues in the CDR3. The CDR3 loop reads CASSTSGGHISYNEQFF. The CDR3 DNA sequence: TGTGCCAGTTCGACTAGCGGGGGGCACATTTCCTACAATGAGCAGTTCTTC. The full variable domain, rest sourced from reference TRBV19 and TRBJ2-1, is DGGITQSPKYLFRKEGQNVTLSCEQNLNHDAMYWYRQDPGQGLRLIYYSQIVNDFQKGDIAEGYSVSREKKESFPLTVTSAQKNPTAFYLCASSTSGGHISYNEQFFGPGTRLTVL.

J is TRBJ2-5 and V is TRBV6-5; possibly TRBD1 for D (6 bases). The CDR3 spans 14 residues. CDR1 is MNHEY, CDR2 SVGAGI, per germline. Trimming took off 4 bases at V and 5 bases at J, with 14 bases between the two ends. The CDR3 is CASSLGGLGETQYF. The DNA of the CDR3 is TGTGCCAGCAGTTTAGGGGGTTTAGGGGAGACCCAGTACTTC.

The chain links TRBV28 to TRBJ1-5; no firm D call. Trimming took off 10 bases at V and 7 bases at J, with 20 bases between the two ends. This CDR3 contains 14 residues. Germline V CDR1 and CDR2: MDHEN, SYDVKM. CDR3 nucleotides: TGTGCCACCATCAAACCTTTGGGCTACCAGCCCCAGCATTTT. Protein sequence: CATIKPLGYQPQHF.

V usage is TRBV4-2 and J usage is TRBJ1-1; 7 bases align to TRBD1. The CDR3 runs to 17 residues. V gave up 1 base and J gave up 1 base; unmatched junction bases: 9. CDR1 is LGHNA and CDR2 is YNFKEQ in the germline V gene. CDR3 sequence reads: CASSQVTQGDGNTEAFF. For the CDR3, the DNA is TGTGCCAGCAGCCAAGTGACTCAGGGGGACGGGAACACTGAAGCTTTCTTT.

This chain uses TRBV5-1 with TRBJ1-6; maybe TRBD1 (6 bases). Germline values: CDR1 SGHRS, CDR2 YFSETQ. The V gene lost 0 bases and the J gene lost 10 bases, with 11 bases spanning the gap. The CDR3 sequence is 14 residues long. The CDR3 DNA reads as TGCGCCAGCAGCTTGGGGCAGGGGCAGTCACCCCTCCACTTT. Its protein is CASSLGQGQSPLHF.

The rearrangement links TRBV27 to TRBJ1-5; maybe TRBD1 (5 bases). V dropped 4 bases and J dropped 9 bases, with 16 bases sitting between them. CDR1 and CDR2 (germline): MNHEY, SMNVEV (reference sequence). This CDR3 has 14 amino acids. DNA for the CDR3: TGTGCCAGCAGTTCGCAGGGCAGGCAGGGGCCCCAGCATTTT. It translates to CASSSQGRQGPQHF.

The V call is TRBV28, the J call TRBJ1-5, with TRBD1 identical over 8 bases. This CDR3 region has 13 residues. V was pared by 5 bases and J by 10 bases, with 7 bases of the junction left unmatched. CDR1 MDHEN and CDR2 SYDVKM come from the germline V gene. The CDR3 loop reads CASSISDRAPQHF. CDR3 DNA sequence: TGTGCCAGCAGTATCTCGGACAGGGCCCCCCAGCATTTT. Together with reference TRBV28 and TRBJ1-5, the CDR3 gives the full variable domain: DVKVTQSSRYLVKRTGEKVFLECVQDMDHENMFWYRQDPGLGLRLIYFSYDVKMKEKGDIPEGYSVSREKKERFSLILESASTNQTSMYLCASSISDRAPQHFGDGTRLSIL.

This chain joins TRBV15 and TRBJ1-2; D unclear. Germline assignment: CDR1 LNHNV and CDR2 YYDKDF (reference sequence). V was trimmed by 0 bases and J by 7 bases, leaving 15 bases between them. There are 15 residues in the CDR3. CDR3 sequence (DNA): TGTGCCACCAGCAGAGAACGGGGTCTGACGTTTGGCTACACCTTC. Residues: CATSRERGLTFGYTF. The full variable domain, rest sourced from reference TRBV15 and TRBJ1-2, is DAMVIQNPRYQVTQFGKPVTLSCSQTLNHNVMYWYQQKSSQAPKLLFHYYDKDFNNEADTPDNFQSRRPNTSFCFLDIRSPGLGDTAMYLCATSRERGLTFGYTFGSGTRLTVV.

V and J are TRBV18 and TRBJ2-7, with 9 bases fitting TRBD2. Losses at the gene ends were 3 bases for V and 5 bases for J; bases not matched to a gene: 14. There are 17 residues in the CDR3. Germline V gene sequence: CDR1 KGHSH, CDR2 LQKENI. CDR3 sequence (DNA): TGTGCCAGCTCACCCCAGTCCCGGGCTAGCGGGAACAACGAGCAGTACTTC. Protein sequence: CASSPQSRASGNNEQYF.

CDR3 loop: CASKVSTGADTQYF. The CDR3 DNA reads as TGTGCCAGCAAGGTGTCGACGGGAGCAGATACGCAGTATTTT. V is TRBV7-9 and J is TRBJ2-3; D might be TRBD2 (6 bases). CDR3 length: 14 residues. V dropped 7 bases and J dropped 4 bases, with 15 bases sitting between them. Germline V CDR1 and CDR2: SEHNR, FQNEAQ (reference sequence).

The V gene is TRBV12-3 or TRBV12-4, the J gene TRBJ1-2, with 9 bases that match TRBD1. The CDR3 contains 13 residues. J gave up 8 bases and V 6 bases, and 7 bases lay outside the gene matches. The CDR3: CASSKTGGYGYTF. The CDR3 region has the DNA TGTGCCAGCAGCAAAACAGGGGGCTACGGCTACACCTTC.

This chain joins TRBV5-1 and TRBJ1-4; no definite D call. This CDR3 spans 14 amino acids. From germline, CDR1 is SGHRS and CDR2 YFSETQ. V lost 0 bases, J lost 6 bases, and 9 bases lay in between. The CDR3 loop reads CASSLGGFDEKLFF. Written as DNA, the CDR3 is TGCGCCAGCAGCTTGGGCGGGTTTGATGAAAAACTGTTTTTT.

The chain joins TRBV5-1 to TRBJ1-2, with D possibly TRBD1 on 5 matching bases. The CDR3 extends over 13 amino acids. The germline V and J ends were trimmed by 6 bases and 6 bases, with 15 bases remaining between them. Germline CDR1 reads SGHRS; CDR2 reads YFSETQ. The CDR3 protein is CASTEQVENGYTF. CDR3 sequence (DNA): TGCGCCAGCACGGAACAGGTTGAGAATGGCTACACCTTC.

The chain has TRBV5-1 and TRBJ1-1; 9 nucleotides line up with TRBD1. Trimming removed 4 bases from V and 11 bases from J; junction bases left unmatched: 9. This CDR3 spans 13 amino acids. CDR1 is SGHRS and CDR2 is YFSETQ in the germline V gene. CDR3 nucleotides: TGCGCCAGCAGCCCAGGACGGGACAGGGATGCTTTCTTT. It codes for CASSPGRDRDAFF.

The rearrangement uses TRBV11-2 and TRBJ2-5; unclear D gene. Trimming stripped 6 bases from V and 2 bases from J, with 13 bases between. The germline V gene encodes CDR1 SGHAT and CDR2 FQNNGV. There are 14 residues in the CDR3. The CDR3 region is CASSRGSPQETQYF. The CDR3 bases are TGTGCCAGCAGTCGCGGATCACCACAAGAGACCCAGTACTTC.

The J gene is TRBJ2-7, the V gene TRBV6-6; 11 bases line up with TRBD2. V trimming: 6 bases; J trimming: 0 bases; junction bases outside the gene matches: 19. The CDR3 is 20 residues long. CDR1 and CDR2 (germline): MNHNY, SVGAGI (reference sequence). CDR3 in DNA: TGTGCCAGCAGCGCCCGGCAATCTGGACTAGCGGGCCTTAGCTCCTACGAGCAGTACTTC. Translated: CASSARQSGLAGLSSYEQYF.

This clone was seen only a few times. The CDR3 DNA reads as TGTGCCAGCAGTGAACAGGACAGGGTTAATGAAAAACTGTTTTTT. It specifies CASSEQDRVNEKLFF. The chain recombines TRBV6-1 with TRBJ1-4, with 8 bases lining up with TRBD1. CDR1 MNHNS and CDR2 SASEGT come from the germline V gene. This CDR3 is built from 15 residues. V was clipped by 2 bases and J by 4 bases; unmatched bases: 3.

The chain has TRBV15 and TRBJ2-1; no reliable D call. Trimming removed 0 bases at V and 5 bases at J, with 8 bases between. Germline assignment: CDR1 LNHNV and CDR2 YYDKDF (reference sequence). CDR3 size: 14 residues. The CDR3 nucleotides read TGTGCCACCAGCAGAGATCACCTAAACAATGAGCAGTTCTTC. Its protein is CATSRDHLNNEQFF.

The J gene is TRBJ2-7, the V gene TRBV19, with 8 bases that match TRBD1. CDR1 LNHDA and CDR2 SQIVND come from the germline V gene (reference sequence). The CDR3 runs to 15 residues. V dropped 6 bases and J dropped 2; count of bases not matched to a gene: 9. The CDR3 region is CASREGQGTTYEQYF. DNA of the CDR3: TGTGCCAGTAGGGAAGGACAGGGTACAACCTACGAGCAGTACTTC.

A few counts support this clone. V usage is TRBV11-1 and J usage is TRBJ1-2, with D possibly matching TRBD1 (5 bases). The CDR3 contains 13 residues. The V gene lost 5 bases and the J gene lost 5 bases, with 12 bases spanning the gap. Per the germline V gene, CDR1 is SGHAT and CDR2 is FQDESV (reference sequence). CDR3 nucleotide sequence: TGTGCCAGCAGCGTCCAGGGAGGGTATGGCTACACCTTC. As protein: CASSVQGGYGYTF. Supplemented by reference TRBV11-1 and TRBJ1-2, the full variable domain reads EAEVAQSPRYKITEKSQAVAFWCDPISGHATLYWYRQILGQGPELLVQFQDESVVDDSQLPKDRFSAERLKGVDSTLKIQPAELGDSAMYLCASSVQGGYGYTFGSGTRLTVV.

This chain's CDR3 is CASSSLAGGQETQYF. CDR3 in DNA: TGTGCCAGCTCATCCCTAGCGGGGGGCCAAGAGACCCAGTACTTC. This chain links TRBV18 with TRBJ2-5; TRBD2 matches 11 bases. J was trimmed by 1 base and V by 5 bases; bases with no gene match: 3. CDR3 length equals 15 residues. Looked up from germline, CDR1 is KGHSH and CDR2 is LQKENI.

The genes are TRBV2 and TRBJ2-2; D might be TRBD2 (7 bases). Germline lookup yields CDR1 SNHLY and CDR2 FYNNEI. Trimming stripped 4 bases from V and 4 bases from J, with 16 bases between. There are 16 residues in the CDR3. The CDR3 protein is CASSARGGASTGELFF. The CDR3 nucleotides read TGTGCCAGCAGTGCTCGCGGGGGCGCGAGCACCGGGGAGCTGTTTTTT.

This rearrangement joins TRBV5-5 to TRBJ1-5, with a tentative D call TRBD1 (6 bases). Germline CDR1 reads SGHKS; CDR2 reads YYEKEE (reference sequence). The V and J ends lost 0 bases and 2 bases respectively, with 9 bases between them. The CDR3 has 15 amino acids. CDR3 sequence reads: CASSLEQGRNQPQHF. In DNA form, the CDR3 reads TGTGCCAGCAGCTTGGAACAGGGACGCAATCAGCCCCAGCATTTT.

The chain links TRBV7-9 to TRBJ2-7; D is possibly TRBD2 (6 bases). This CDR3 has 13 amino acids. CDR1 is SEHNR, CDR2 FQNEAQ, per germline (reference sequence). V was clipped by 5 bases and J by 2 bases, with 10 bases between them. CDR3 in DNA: TGTGCCAGCAGCCACACTAGCACCTACGAGCAGTACTTC. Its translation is CASSHTSTYEQYF.